This T cell receptor (beta chain) was profiled in a study of CD8+CD57+ T cells in acquired aplastic anemia. The sequenced patients had an expansion of CD8+CD57+ cells seen by flow cytometry. TCR beta VDJ and CDR3 were profiled, and genomic DNA was the template. One entry per CDR3 protein, called by TCRdb with MiXCR from the reads. The top ten clones hold around 13% of a sample with 150,000 to 200,000 distinct CDR3 sequences, almost 50% of them seen once. CDR1 is SGDLS and CDR2 is YYNGEE in the germline V gene. The V and J ends lost 4 bases and 4 bases, in that order; junction bases with no gene match: 18. This CDR3 region has 18 residues.

The chain has TRBV9 and TRBJ1-2; 8 bases are a match to TRBD1. This TCR was sampled from a human donor with aplastic anemia. Sequencing used sorted CD4+, CD8+, or CD8+CD57+ T cells (not recorded which) from PBMCs. CDR3 nucleotides: TGTGCCAGCAGCACAAGGGACAGGCTGAAGGGTGTAGGCTATGGCTACACCTTC. Encoded protein: CASSTRDRLKGVGYGYTF.